Presented here are 29 T cell receptor beta chains from one specimen sequenced in a study of shared clonotypes between healthy human individuals. Assay used: immunoSEQ multiplex PCR; TCRdb lists only in-frame clones, some missing. Seen here are about 510,000 clones, approximately 79% observed once, and the top ten hold about an eighth. Material for sequencing was PBMCs. The receptor source for this set is a woman aged 40-49 years in good health. Some clones in this sample may be carry-over from other donors' samples.

The V gene is TRBV19, the J gene TRBJ2-1; TRBD2 might be the D (6 bases). Germline V lookup: CDR1 LNHDA, CDR2 SQIVND (reference sequence). The CDR3 loop spans 16 amino acids. Trimming cost V 5 bases and J 0 bases, with 14 bases left between them. The CDR3 DNA reads TGTGCCAGTAGTGCGAATAGCGGAAGCTCCTACAATGAGCAGTTCTTC. It encodes CASSANSGSSYNEQFF.

This sequence joins TRBV7-8 and TRBJ2-2; 10 bases map to TRBD1. Unmatched junction bases numbered 4, after V lost 4 bases and J lost 2 bases. The CDR3 extends over 16 amino acids. The germline V gene has CDR1 SGHVS and CDR2 FQNEAQ. For the CDR3, the DNA is TGTGCCAGCAGCTGGGGACAGGGGACCAACACCGGGGAGCTGTTTTTT. As protein: CASSWGQGTNTGELFF.

The chain combines TRBV29-1 with TRBJ1-2; TRBD1 is a possible D gene (6 bases). The CDR3 spans 12 residues. Germline V gene lookup returns CDR1 SQVTM and CDR2 ANQGSEA. The V end lost 6 bases, the J end lost 8 bases, and 16 bases lay between the germline ends. CDR3 loop: CSVTLPGGGYTF. The DNA for the CDR3 is TGCAGCGTCACCCTGCCGGGGGGCGGCTACACCTTC.

The rearrangement joins TRBV7-8 to TRBJ2-1; D gene unclear. This CDR3 is built from 14 residues. V shed 0 bases and J shed 8 bases, with 11 bases lying between them. Germline assignment: CDR1 SGHVS and CDR2 FQNEAQ. The CDR3 DNA is TGTGCCAGCAGCTTAGCAGGTAGCTTCCATGAGCAGTTCTTC. Translating gives CASSLAGSFHEQFF.

This sequence joins TRBV6-6 and TRBJ2-5, with TRBD1 matching 7 bases. This CDR3 is built from 16 residues. With V trimmed by 2 bases and J by 3 bases, 9 bases remained unmatched. Germline values: CDR1 MNHNY, CDR2 SVGAGI (reference sequence). The CDR3 protein is CASSYGEGGAEETQYF. In nucleotides, the CDR3 is TGTGCCAGCAGTTACGGTGAAGGGGGCGCGGAAGAGACCCAGTACTTC.

The rearrangement joins TRBV9 to TRBJ2-7; D not certain. In germline, CDR1 is SGDLS, CDR2 YYNGEE. With 0 bases removed from V and 3 bases from J, the gap between germline ends came to 10 bases. The CDR3 spans 14 residues. The chain's CDR3 is CASSVGNGRYEQYF. DNA for the CDR3: TGTGCCAGCAGCGTAGGGAACGGTCGCTACGAGCAGTACTTC.

The chain carries TRBV6-5 and TRBJ2-2; unclear D gene. The V gene's germline CDR1 is MNHEY and CDR2 SVGAGI. Trimming removed 5 bases from V and 0 bases from J, with 4 bases in between. There are 13 residues in the CDR3. The CDR3 loop reads CASSNTNTGELFF. CDR3 bases: TGTGCCAGCAGTAACACGAACACCGGGGAGCTGTTTTTT.

This clone was observed a single time. CDR3 amino acids: CASSLYWGQREDGYTF. DNA of the CDR3: TGTGCCAGCAGCTTATATTGGGGACAGAGGGAAGATGGCTACACCTTC. This chain uses TRBV7-2 with TRBJ1-2; 7 positions agree with TRBD1. Losses at the gene ends were 2 bases for V and 6 bases for J; bases not matched to a gene: 12. The CDR3 loop spans 16 amino acids. Per germline, CDR1 SGHTA and CDR2 FQGNSA.

This sequence joins TRBV5-1 and TRBJ2-7; D remains unclear. In germline, CDR1 is SGHRS, CDR2 YFSETQ. The CDR3 spans 15 residues. V was shortened by 0 bases and J by 0 bases, with 10 bases between the two germline ends. The CDR3 DNA is TGCGCCAGCAGCTTGGAGGGATACGGCTCCTACGAGCAGTACTTC. It specifies CASSLEGYGSYEQYF.

The chain joins TRBV7-2 to TRBJ1-2; D gene uncertain. The CDR3 covers 14 residues. V gave up 1 base and J gave up 3 bases, with 9 bases separating them. CDR1 and CDR2 (germline): SGHTA, FQGNSA. The CDR3 bases are TGTGCCAGCAGCTTAGATGGCAGCTACTATGGCTACACCTTC. This sequence encodes CASSLDGSYYGYTF.

The V and J genes are TRBV7-9 and TRBJ1-5; D possibly corresponds to TRBD1 (6 bases). The germline V and J ends were trimmed by 5 bases and 5 bases, with 13 bases remaining between them. The CDR3 runs to 14 residues. Germline CDR1 reads SEHNR; CDR2 reads FQNEAQ (reference sequence). CDR3 nucleotides: TGTGCCAGCAGCAGGGGGTTTGGGGATCAGCCCCAGCATTTT. This sequence encodes CASSRGFGDQPQHF. Combining the CDR3 with reference TRBV7-9 and TRBJ1-5 gives the whole variable domain DTGVSQNPRHKITKRGQNVTFRCDPISEHNRLYWYRQTLGQGPEFLTYFQNEAQLEKSRLLSDRFSAERPKGSFSTLEIQRTEQGDSAMYLCASSRGFGDQPQHFGDGTRLSIL.

This chain connects TRBV29-1 to TRBJ2-5, with no clear D. Germline V gives CDR1 SQVTM, CDR2 ANQGSEA. V was trimmed by 4 bases and J by 2 bases, leaving 5 bases between them. The CDR3 is 11 amino acids. Written as DNA, the CDR3 is TGCAGCGTTGTTCCACAAGAGACCCAGTACTTC. It specifies CSVVPQETQYF.

This clone appeared a few times. The V gene is TRBV5-1, the J gene TRBJ1-1; the D is unclear. The CDR3 runs 15 residues. The germline V and J ends were trimmed by 0 bases and 1 base, with 10 bases remaining between them. Germline V gene lookup returns CDR1 SGHRS and CDR2 YFSETQ. For the CDR3, the DNA is TGCGCCAGCAGCTTGGGTGGAAACCAGAACACTGAAGCTTTCTTT. Translating it yields CASSLGGNQNTEAFF.

The rearrangement links TRBV11-2 to TRBJ2-7; 7 nucleotides match TRBD1. Trimming removed 0 bases from V and 3 bases from J; junction bases left unmatched: 5. In germline, CDR1 is SGHAT, CDR2 FQNNGV. The CDR3 consists of 15 residues. CDR3 amino acids: CASSLDGGQHYEQYF. Written as DNA, the CDR3 is TGTGCCAGCAGCTTAGATGGGGGACAGCACTACGAGCAGTACTTC. Filled out from reference TRBV11-2 and TRBJ2-7, the complete variable domain reads EAGVAQSPRYKIIEKRQSVAFWCNPISGHATLYWYQQILGQGPKLLIQFQNNGVVDDSQLPKDRFSAERLKGVDSTLKIQPAKLEDSAVYLCASSLDGGQHYEQYFGPGTRLTVT.

The rearrangement links TRBV10-3 to TRBJ2-5, with a possible D match to TRBD1 (5 bases). The CDR3 contains 13 residues. With 7 bases removed from V and 2 bases from J, the gap between germline ends came to 11 bases. The V gene's germline CDR1 is ENHRY and CDR2 SYGVKD. The CDR3 DNA follows: TGTGCCATCACTCAAGGGGTACAAGAGACCCAGTACTTC. Translating gives CAITQGVQETQYF.

This sequence joins TRBV28 and TRBJ1-2; no clear D. CDR3 length: 14 residues. V shed 3 bases and J shed 8 bases, with 16 bases lying between them. In germline, CDR1 is MDHEN, CDR2 SYDVKM. CDR3 nucleotides: TGTGCCAGCAGTTTCTCGACGTCCTCGGACGGCTACACCTTC. It yields the protein CASSFSTSSDGYTF.

This chain connects TRBV6-1 to TRBJ1-5; the match to TRBD1 covers 8 bases. The CDR3 length is 15 residues. Germline CDR1 is MNHNS and CDR2 is SASEGT. Losses at the gene ends were 0 bases for V and 7 bases for J; bases not matched to a gene: 5. This CDR3 is CASSEAPTGGQPQHF. The DNA for the CDR3 is TGTGCCAGCAGTGAAGCGCCAACAGGGGGGCAGCCCCAGCATTTT.

This sequence joins TRBV11-2 and TRBJ2-1; no reliable D call. The germline V gene has CDR1 SGHAT and CDR2 FQNNGV. The CDR3 runs 15 residues. V was cut by 1 base and J by 5 bases, with 12 bases left in between. CDR3 loop: CASSLGYNSHNEQFF. The CDR3 DNA is TGTGCCAGCAGCTTAGGATATAACAGCCACAATGAGCAGTTCTTC.

The chain uses TRBV29-1 and TRBJ2-5, with D uncertain. Trimming stripped 2 bases from V and 5 bases from J, with 6 bases between. CDR3 size: 11 residues. Germline CDR1 and CDR2: SQVTM and ANQGSEA. CDR3 in amino acids: CSVELVETQYF. CDR3 coding DNA: TGCAGCGTTGAACTGGTGGAGACCCAGTACTTC.

The gene calls are TRBV25-1 and TRBJ2-3; D is possibly TRBD1 or TRBD2 (6 bases each). V lost 5 bases and J 4 bases, leaving 10 bases between the germline ends. CDR1 and CDR2 (germline): MGHDK, SYGVNS. The CDR3 extends over 13 amino acids. CDR3 sequence reads: CASSTGGADTQYF. The CDR3 DNA is TGTGCCAGCAGTACCGGGGGCGCAGATACGCAGTATTTT.

The V gene is TRBV11-2, the J gene TRBJ2-1; the match to TRBD2 covers 9 bases. The length of the CDR3 is 15 residues. V lost 1 base to trimming and J lost 7 bases; unmatched junction nucleotides: 5. The V gene's germline CDR1 is SGHAT and CDR2 FQNNGV. The CDR3 DNA reads TGTGCCAGCAGCTTAGTTCTGCGGGAGGGAAATGAGCAGTTCTTC. This encodes CASSLVLREGNEQFF.

CDR3 nucleotide sequence: TGTGCCAGCAGTTACTCGATAGGGAGGGTGGGCGAGCAGTACTTC. Protein sequence: CASSYSIGRVGEQYF. V gene TRBV6-5 combines with J gene TRBJ2-7; 7 bases line up with TRBD2. V lost 0 bases, J lost 6 bases, and 8 bases stayed unmatched. CDR1 and CDR2 (germline): MNHEY, SVGAGI. CDR3 length: 15 amino acids.

V is TRBV29-1 and J is TRBJ2-3; D unclear. The V end lost 7 bases, the J end lost 4 bases, and 12 bases lay between the germline ends. Germline lookup yields CDR1 SQVTM and CDR2 ANQGSEA. This CDR3 contains 12 residues. The CDR3 coding sequence is TGCAGCGCCTCTCCGAGGCCAGATACGCAGTATTTT. Translating it yields CSASPRPDTQYF.

V is TRBV7-9 and J is TRBJ2-3, with 14 bases that match TRBD2. The junction had 10 bases not matched to a gene; V was cut back by 5 bases and J by 6 bases. This CDR3 has 17 amino acids. Germline V gene lookup returns CDR1 SEHNR and CDR2 FQNEAQ (reference sequence). CDR3 loop: CASSPAGLAGVRDTQYF. In nucleotides, the CDR3 is TGTGCCAGCAGCCCCGCGGGACTAGCGGGAGTTCGGGATACGCAGTATTTT.

With respect to this clone: As the CDR3 is not closed by the conserved phenylalanine or tryptophan, this likely results from a read error. The DNA is omitted, as the CDR3 cannot be located on it reliably, and the CDR3 follows TCRdb's listing. This chain joins TRBV28 and TRBJ1-5; the table's TRBD1 call for D was not verified on the DNA. The germline gives CDR1 MDHEN, CDR2 SYDVKM. The CDR3 totals 11 residues, both ends included. The CDR3 reads CASSSGQGGHL.

V gene TRBV5-1 combines with J gene TRBJ2-7; perhaps D is TRBD1 or TRBD2 (5 bases each). Germline CDR1 and CDR2: SGHRS and YFSETQ. Trimming stripped 8 bases from V and 1 base from J, with 16 bases between. CDR3 length: 14 residues. The CDR3 region is CARKLSGRSYEQYF. The CDR3 bases are TGCGCCAGAAAGCTGTCAGGGAGATCCTACGAGCAGTACTTC. The variable domain in full, with the rest retrieved from reference TRBV5-1 and TRBJ2-7, is KAGVTQTPRYLIKTRGQQVTLSCSPISGHRSVSWYQQTPGQGLQFLFEYFSETQRNKGNFPGRFSGRQFSNSRSEMNVSTLELGDSALYLCARKLSGRSYEQYFGPGTRLTVT.

The chain employs TRBV19 and TRBJ2-2, with D perhaps matching TRBD1 (5 bases). V was trimmed by 0 bases and J by 1 base, leaving 12 bases between them. Germline V gene lookup returns CDR1 LNHDA and CDR2 SQIVND (reference sequence). The CDR3 contains 17 residues. The CDR3 nucleotides read TGTGCCAGTAGTATAGATCTGGACATAGGGAACACCGGGGAGCTGTTTTTT. As protein: CASSIDLDIGNTGELFF.

The rearrangement uses TRBV28 and TRBJ2-7; D not certain. The CDR3 contains 13 residues. Germline V gene lookup returns CDR1 MDHEN and CDR2 SYDVKM. V was cut by 6 bases and J by 2 bases, with 11 bases left in between. CDR3 sequence reads: CASSHAEPYEQYF. CDR3 bases: TGTGCCAGCAGCCACGCCGAACCCTACGAGCAGTACTTC.

The chain uses TRBV6-1 and TRBJ1-3; D gene unclear. With 0 bases removed from V and 0 bases from J, the gap between germline ends came to 12 bases. Germline V gives CDR1 MNHNS, CDR2 SASEGT. The CDR3 loop spans 17 amino acids. The chain's CDR3 is CASSEANSVRSGNTIYF. DNA for the CDR3: TGTGCCAGCAGTGAAGCGAATTCGGTTCGCTCTGGAAACACCATATATTTT.